These T cell receptor beta chains were read from a single sample in a study of blood T cell repertoires in COVID-19. Libraries were prepared by immunoSEQ multiplex PCR; TCRdb keeps only in-frame clonotypes and omits some of them. The sample includes roughly 330,000 clones, roughly 82% of them seen just once. Source material: peripheral blood. Receptors originate from a woman aged 45 to 65 with acute or convalescent COVID-19. Both conserved end residues are part of each CDR3. The D gene is left open where the match is weak. A row's size may be missing; if present it is once, few, many or a size class.

.	TRBV27	TRBD1	TRBJ1-2	CASSLSTGGWGYTF	TGTGCCAGCAGTTTATCGACAGGGGGGTGGGGCTACACCTTC
.	TRBV30	.	TRBJ1-4	CASPGGTNEKLFF	TGTGCCTCCCCGGGGGGAACTAATGAAAAACTGTTTTTT
once	TRBV24-1	.	TRBJ1-2	CATSDLNGGPYGYTF	TGTGCCACCAGTGATTTAAATGGGGGCCCCTATGGCTACACCTTC
.	TRBV5-1	.	TRBJ2-1	CASSPDYNEQFF	TGCGCCAGCAGCCCAGATTACAATGAGCAGTTCTTC
.	TRBV6-2/TRBV6-3	.	TRBJ2-4	CASSGGPNIQYF	TGTGCCAGCAGTGGGGGCCCAAACATTCAGTACTTC
.	TRBV15	.	TRBJ2-5	CATSRGYPSQSAGETQYF	TGTGCCACCAGCAGAGGATACCCAAGCCAATCAGCGGGAGAGACCCAGTACTTC
.	TRBV27	.	TRBJ1-6	CASSPFNSPLHF	TGTGCCAGCAGTCCGTTTAATTCACCCCTCCACTTT
.	TRBV28	.	TRBJ2-7	CASSFSGPYEQYF	TGTGCCAGCAGTTTTAGCGGACCCTACGAGCAGTACTTC
.	TRBV6-1	.	TRBJ1-1	CAIQTVMTNTEAFF	TGTGCCATCCAGACAGTAATGACGAACACTGAAGCTTTCTTT
.	TRBV7-9	TRBD1	TRBJ1-3	CASSDRGRRGNTIYF	TGTGCCAGCAGCGACAGGGGCCGGAGGGGAAACACCATATATTTT
once	TRBV3-1/TRBV3-2	TRBD2	TRBJ2-3	CASSQDREVLVGECPTDTQYF	TGTGCCAGCAGCCAAGATCGGGAGGTATTGGTGGGGGAGTGTCCCACAGATACGCAGTATTTT
.	TRBV28	TRBD1	TRBJ2-1	CASRKPSGDRVSNEQFF	TGTGCCAGCAGAAAGCCCTCAGGGGACAGGGTCTCCAATGAGCAGTTCTTC
few	TRBV30	.	TRBJ1-2	CAWSIESNYGYTF	TGTGCCTGGAGCATAGAGTCTAACTATGGCTACACCTTC
.	TRBV5-1	TRBD1	TRBJ2-5	CASSLQGQGQETQYF	TGCGCCAGCAGCCTCCAAGGACAGGGCCAAGAGACCCAGTACTTC
.	TRBV7-3	TRBD1	TRBJ2-7	CASSLGQGSSYEQYF	TGTGCCAGCAGCTTAGGACAGGGGTCCTCCTACGAGCAGTACTTC
.	TRBV2	TRBD1	TRBJ2-7	CATRDRGYEQYF	TGTGCCACGAGGGACAGGGGCTACGAGCAGTACTTC
.	TRBV6-2/TRBV6-3	TRBD2	TRBJ2-5	CASSYGLAGSDPETQYF	TGTGCCAGCAGTTACGGCCTAGCGGGCTCCGACCCAGAGACCCAGTACTTC
once	TRBV28	TRBD2	TRBJ2-3	CASSGFSGRAPTDTQYF	TGTGCCAGCAGTGGGTTTAGCGGGAGGGCCCCCACAGATACGCAGTATTTT
once	TRBV18	TRBD1	TRBJ1-4	CASSPPGQGYEKLFF	TGTGCCAGCTCACCACCGGGACAGGGGTATGAAAAACTGTTTTTT
.	TRBV19	TRBD2	TRBJ2-1	CASTTTAQLAGELNEQFF	TGTGCCAGTACAACCACCGCCCAACTAGCGGGAGAATTGAATGAGCAGTTCTTC
.	TRBV28	.	TRBJ1-2	CASSLDQGRTYGYTF	TGTGCCAGCAGTTTAGACCAGGGGCGTACCTATGGCTACACCTTC
.	TRBV28	.	TRBJ1-2	CATSGGNYGYTF	TGTGCCACCAGCGGGGGGAACTATGGCTACACCTTC
.	TRBV5-1	.	TRBJ2-1	CASSLELSEYNEQFF	TGCGCCAGCAGCTTGGAGCTTAGCGAATACAATGAGCAGTTCTTC
.	TRBV7-3	TRBD2	TRBJ2-3	CASSTLGGRADTQYF	TGTGCCAGCAGTACCTTAGGCGGGAGGGCAGATACGCAGTATTTT
few	TRBV5-8	TRBD1	TRBJ1-4	CASSWAPTGANEKLFF	TGTGCCAGCAGCTGGGCCCCTACAGGGGCTAATGAAAAACTGTTTTTT
.	TRBV28	.	TRBJ2-7	CASSLSAGISYEQYF	TGTGCCAGCAGTTTGTCGGCAGGGATATCCTACGAGCAGTACTTC
once	TRBV2	.	TRBJ1-3	CATQGNSGNTIYF	TGTGCCACCCAGGGGAACTCTGGAAACACCATATATTTT